The rows below give T cell receptor beta chains drawn from one sample of a study of identical twins' blood T cells. TCRdb re-called the 5' RACE reads with MiXCR, one entry per CDR3 protein. The sample consists of roughly 380,000 distinct CDR3 sequences, around 30% of them appearing once. Material: PBMCs. The source is a woman between 18 and 55 years old in good health. Both conserved end residues are part of each CDR3. A D gene is named only where the DNA matches it firmly. Size values are once, few and many counts, or a class for expanded clones, and some rows have none.

j_call d_call clone_size v_call cdr3_aa cdr3_nt
TRBJ1-1 . many TRBV5-1 CASSGDSMNTEAFF TGCGCCAGCAGCGGGGACTCGATGAACACTGAAGCTTTCTTT
TRBJ2-3 . . TRBV10-3 CAIRSWTVGADTQYF TGTGCCATCAGGAGCTGGACAGTTGGGGCAGATACGCAGTATTTT
TRBJ2-1 TRBD2 few TRBV29-1 CSVEDDGRAYNEQFF TGCAGCGTTGAAGACGACGGGAGGGCCTACAATGAGCAGTTCTTC
TRBJ1-2 . . TRBV11-2 CASSSGTVGYTF TGTGCCAGCAGCTCGGGGACTGTTGGCTACACCTTC
TRBJ2-1 TRBD2 . TRBV2 CANSEGLDYNEQFF TGTGCCAACAGTGAGGGACTAGATTACAATGAGCAGTTCTTC
TRBJ1-6 TRBD1 many TRBV20-1 CSARDRTGESSPLHF TGCAGTGCTAGAGATCGTACAGGGGAATCTTCACCCCTCCACTTT
TRBJ2-4 . few TRBV5-6 CASSFGHSRNIQYF TGTGCCAGCAGCTTCGGGCATTCAAGGAACATTCAGTACTTC
TRBJ2-1 TRBD1 . TRBV9 CASSVQGDYNEQFF TGTGCCAGCAGCGTTCAGGGGGACTACAATGAGCAGTTCTTC
TRBJ2-1 . . TRBV20-1 CSGGVGDNEQFF TGCAGTGGGGGTGTAGGGGACAATGAGCAGTTCTTC
TRBJ2-1 . few TRBV9 CASSVGESSYNEQFF TGTGCCAGCAGCGTAGGGGAGAGTTCCTACAATGAGCAGTTCTTC
TRBJ1-1 . many TRBV29-1 CSASQGQGWGMNTEAFF TGCAGCGCCTCACAGGGCCAGGGATGGGGGATGAACACTGAAGCTTTCTTT
TRBJ2-1 . . TRBV5-6 CASSFGGRHQFF TGTGCCAGCAGCTTTGGGGGGAGACACCAGTTCTTC
TRBJ1-1 TRBD1 . TRBV20-1 CSAYGQGPHF TGCAGTGCTTACGGACAGGGGCCTCACTTT
TRBJ2-2 TRBD1 . TRBV20-1 CSAHPVRGHTGELFF TGCAGTGCTCATCCCGTCAGGGGGCACACCGGGGAGCTGTTTTTT
TRBJ2-2 . . TRBV19 CASSIPRRYRATGELFF TGTGCCAGTAGTATCCCAAGGAGGTACAGGGCAACCGGGGAGCTGTTTTTT
TRBJ2-7 . few TRBV12-3/TRBV12-4 CASVRQGNEQYF TGTGCCAGCGTCAGGCAAGGGAACGAGCAGTACTTC
TRBJ2-1 . . TRBV3-1 CASSPRLSTDEQFF TGTGCCAGCAGCCCCCGCCTATCGACTGATGAGCAGTTCTTC
TRBJ1-2 TRBD1 . TRBV5-1 CASSLDSFGQGKGYTF TGCGCCAGCAGCTTAGATTCTTTCGGACAGGGAAAAGGCTACACCTTC
TRBJ2-3 TRBD1 . TRBV20-1 CSASGTGKVDTQYF TGCAGTGCTTCCGGGACAGGGAAAGTAGATACGCAGTATTTT
TRBJ1-1 . . TRBV27 CASSLSPAGTMGNTEAFF TGTGCCAGCAGTTTATCCCCAGCCGGGACAATGGGGAACACTGAAGCTTTCTTT
TRBJ2-2 . . TRBV6-6 CASNVKRGVNTGELFF TGTGCCAGCAACGTAAAACGGGGAGTGAACACCGGGGAGCTGTTTTTT
TRBJ1-2 TRBD1 many TRBV2 CASSEASIGQDGYTF TGTGCCAGCAGTGAGGCGTCAATTGGACAGGATGGCTACACCTTC
TRBJ1-1 . few TRBV30 CAWDPTGATEAFF TGTGCCTGGGACCCGACTGGAGCCACTGAAGCTTTCTTT
TRBJ2-4 TRBD2 few TRBV3-1 CASSGTSGSVGAKNIQYF TGTGCCAGCAGCGGGACTAGCGGGAGCGTCGGAGCCAAAAACATTCAGTACTTC
TRBJ1-5 TRBD1 few TRBV2 CASSERGTGYRNQPQHF TGTGCCAGCAGTGAACGGGGGACAGGGTATCGCAATCAGCCCCAGCATTTT
TRBJ1-2 . . TRBV21-1 CASHGQGLAGYTF TGTGCCAGCCATGGACAGGGTCTGGCTGGCTACACCTTC
TRBJ1-5 . . TRBV5-1 CASSPGANSNQPQHF TGCGCCAGCAGCCCCGGGGCGAATAGCAATCAGCCCCAGCATTTT
TRBJ2-4 . . TRBV7-2 CASSLKNIKYF TGTGCCAGCAGCTTGAAAAACATTAAGTACTTC
TRBJ2-3 . many TRBV4-2 CASSPLSGGTDTQYF TGTGCCAGCAGCCCGCTCTCTGGGGGCACAGATACGCAGTATTTT
TRBJ2-7 TRBD2 . TRBV12-3/TRBV12-4 CASSLRAGGPSYEQYF TGTGCCAGCAGTTTAAGGGCGGGAGGGCCCTCCTACGAGCAGTACTTC
TRBJ1-2 . few TRBV29-1 CSVPWGGNGYTF TGCAGCGTTCCCTGGGGGGGAAACGGCTACACCTTC
TRBJ1-1 . . TRBV5-1 CASSVGNGNTEAFF TGCGCCAGCAGCGTGGGTAATGGCAACACTGAAGCTTTCTTT
TRBJ1-2 . once TRBV2 CASSESGVYGYTF TGTGCCAGCAGTGAATCAGGGGTATATGGCTACACCTTC
TRBJ2-1 TRBD2 . TRBV12-3/TRBV12-4 CASSLTSGRNEQFF TGTGCCAGCAGTTTAACTAGCGGGAGAAATGAGCAGTTCTTC
TRBJ1-2 . many TRBV18 CASSPNMGGYGYTF TGTGCCAGCTCACCAAACATGGGTGGCTATGGCTACACCTTC
TRBJ1-2 . . TRBV10-2 CASTPTVQPYGYTF TGCGCCAGCACTCCAACGGTACAACCCTATGGCTACACCTTC
TRBJ1-2 . . TRBV20-1 CSARPSGAGYTF TGCAGTGCTAGACCTTCGGGGGCGGGCTACACCTTC
TRBJ1-5 . few TRBV18 CASSTGDQPQHF TGTGCCAGCTCGACCGGAGACCAGCCCCAGCATTTT
TRBJ1-6 TRBD1 few TRBV10-3 CTISEGTGYNSPLHF TGTACCATCAGTGAGGGGACAGGTTATAATTCACCCCTCCACTTT
TRBJ1-1 TRBD1 few TRBV6-5 CASSYFTGETEAFF TGTGCCAGCAGTTACTTTACAGGGGAAACTGAAGCTTTCTTT
TRBJ1-1 . . TRBV6-1 CASSEVGPNTEAFF TGTGCCAGCAGTGAAGTAGGACCCAACACTGAAGCTTTCTTT
TRBJ2-5 . . TRBV11-3 CAGSGIPIRGETQYF TGTGCCGGCAGCGGTATCCCGATTCGAGGAGAGACCCAGTACTTC
TRBJ1-2 . . TRBV2 CASSESRDGYTF TGTGCCAGCAGTGAAAGTCGGGACGGCTACACCTTC
TRBJ2-2 TRBD2 many TRBV7-9 CASSISTSTNTGELFF TGTGCCAGCAGCATCTCGACTAGCACGAACACCGGGGAGCTGTTTTTT